The rows below give T cell receptor beta chains drawn from one sample of a study of T cell repertoires in cytomegalovirus infection. TCRdb used MiXCR to reprocess the reads, holding one entry per CDR3 protein. The repertoire includes 200,000 to 250,000 distinct CDR3 sequences, less than 50% of them detected once, and 55% to 70% sits in the top ten. Antigens for these TCRs are unknown. The sample consisted of CD8+ T cells from cultured PBMCs, taken from culture after CMV antigen stimulation. The receptors here all came from a human donor in good health (CMV status not recorded). Some clones in this sample may be carry-over from other donors' samples. The CDR3 runs from the conserved cysteine through the conserved F or W. Each record gives: V gene, clone size, D gene, J gene, CDR3 DNA, CDR3 protein. A D gene is named only where the DNA matches it firmly. Some rows mark clone size as missing; the rest say once, few, many or name a class of expanded clone.

V: TRBV12-3/TRBV12-4; size: NA; D: TRBD2; J: TRBJ2-7; DNA: TGTGCCAGCAGTTTATCGGGACTAGCGGGGGGGCCGAGTAGCTCCTACGAGCAGTACTTC; CDR3: CASSLSGLAGGPSSSYEQYF
V: TRBV20-1; size: many; D: NA; J: TRBJ2-2; DNA: TGCAGTGCTCGCGGGACAGCTAACACCGGGGAGCTGTTTTTT; CDR3: CSARGTANTGELFF
V: TRBV27; size: NA; D: NA; J: TRBJ2-2; DNA: TGTGCCAGCAGTTTATTTTCCAGCCCGATGAACACCGGGGAGCTGTTTTTT; CDR3: CASSLFSSPMNTGELFF
V: TRBV19; size: NA; D: TRBD2; J: TRBJ2-2; DNA: TGTGCCAGTAGTCTCATCGGGGGGTCGGGGGAGCTGTTTTTT; CDR3: CASSLIGGSGELFF
V: TRBV7-6; size: few; D: NA; J: TRBJ2-7; DNA: TGTGCCAGCAGCTTACAACGGCCGGGGCGCTCCTACGAGCAGTACTTC; CDR3: CASSLQRPGRSYEQYF
V: TRBV27; size: NA; D: TRBD1; J: TRBJ1-5; DNA: TGTGCCAGCAGCCTGACAGGGCCAAGTCAGCCCCAGCATTTT; CDR3: CASSLTGPSQPQHF
V: TRBV9; size: NA; D: NA; J: TRBJ2-7; DNA: TGTGCCAGCAGCGTAGTTGGCGACTCCTACGAGCAGTACTTC; CDR3: CASSVVGDSYEQYF
V: TRBV2; size: NA; D: NA; J: TRBJ2-3; DNA: TGTGCCAGCAGTGGTTTCCAGGAGGCAGATACGCAGTATTTT; CDR3: CASSGFQEADTQYF
V: TRBV7-9; size: few; D: NA; J: TRBJ1-2; DNA: TGTGCCAGCAGCTTAGAAGTAGGGCAGGCCTATGGCTACACCTTC; CDR3: CASSLEVGQAYGYTF
V: TRBV19; size: NA; D: TRBD1; J: TRBJ1-2; DNA: TGTGCCAGTAGTTTTCGGGACAGCCTCGCCGCTAACTATGGCTACACCTTC; CDR3: CASSFRDSLAANYGYTF
V: TRBV7-6; size: few; D: TRBD2; J: TRBJ2-2; DNA: TGTGCCAGCAGCCTTTGGGGGACTAGCGGCGCCACCGGGGAGCTGTTTTTT; CDR3: CASSLWGTSGATGELFF
V: TRBV28; size: NA; D: TRBD1; J: TRBJ1-1; DNA: TGTGCCAGCAGCTTCAGGGGGCTGAGCACTGAAGCTTTCTTT; CDR3: CASSFRGLSTEAFF
V: TRBV7-8; size: few; D: TRBD1; J: TRBJ1-2; DNA: TGTGCCAGCAGCTTGGACAGGTTAAACTATGGCTACACCTTC; CDR3: CASSLDRLNYGYTF
V: TRBV27; size: NA; D: NA; J: TRBJ1-2; DNA: TGTGCCAGCAGTGCAGGGGCTGCATCCCTCTATGGCTACACCTTC; CDR3: CASSAGAASLYGYTF
V: TRBV27; size: NA; D: NA; J: TRBJ2-2; DNA: TGTGCCAGCAGTTTCAAGACACAGGGCGGGAACACCGGGGAGCTGTTTTTT; CDR3: CASSFKTQGGNTGELFF
V: TRBV20-1; size: few; D: TRBD1; J: TRBJ2-1; DNA: TGCAGTGCTCCGACAGGGCCCCTCTACAATGAGCAGTTCTTC; CDR3: CSAPTGPLYNEQFF
V: TRBV27; size: NA; D: NA; J: TRBJ2-1; DNA: TGTGCCAGCAGTTTATTGGGTCAAGCAAGACCGGCGGACAATGAGCAGTTCTTC; CDR3: CASSLLGQARPADNEQFF
V: TRBV7-2; size: few; D: TRBD2; J: TRBJ2-7; DNA: TGTGCCAGCAGCCCTGGGACTAGCGGGCCGACTTACGAGCAGTACTTC; CDR3: CASSPGTSGPTYEQYF
V: TRBV7-2; size: NA; D: NA; J: TRBJ2-5; DNA: TGTGCCAGCAGCTTAGGGTACTACCCAGAGACCCAGTACTTC; CDR3: CASSLGYYPETQYF
V: TRBV19; size: few; D: NA; J: TRBJ1-1; DNA: TGTGCCAGTAGTATAGATCGTGTCACTGAAGCTTTCTTT; CDR3: CASSIDRVTEAFF
V: TRBV12-3/TRBV12-4; size: few; D: TRBD1; J: TRBJ2-1; DNA: TGTGCCAGCAGGGGGACAGGATACAATGAGCAGTTCTTC; CDR3: CASRGTGYNEQFF
V: TRBV12-3/TRBV12-4; size: NA; D: TRBD1; J: TRBJ2-1; DNA: TGTGCCAGCAGTTTAAGCCGGGACAGGGAAGATGAGCAGTTCTTC; CDR3: CASSLSRDREDEQFF
V: TRBV7-6; size: NA; D: TRBD1; J: TRBJ1-2; DNA: TGTGCTAGCAGCTACAGGGGTGGCTACACCTTC; CDR3: CASSYRGGYTF
V: TRBV28; size: NA; D: NA; J: TRBJ1-4; DNA: TGTGCCAGCAATGATCAGGGAAGTGAAAAACTGTTTTTT; CDR3: CASNDQGSEKLFF
V: TRBV27; size: NA; D: NA; J: TRBJ1-3; DNA: TGTGCCAGCAGCCCCCAAGCGGGGCAAAACACCATATATTTT; CDR3: CASSPQAGQNTIYF
V: TRBV30; size: NA; D: NA; J: TRBJ2-2; DNA: TGTGCCTGGAGTATGATTACCGGGGAGCTGTTTTTT; CDR3: CAWSMITGELFF
V: TRBV12-3/TRBV12-4; size: NA; D: NA; J: TRBJ1-1; DNA: TGTGCCAGCAGCACGGTTGTCGCCACTGAAGCTTTCTTT; CDR3: CASSTVVATEAFF
V: TRBV29-1; size: NA; D: TRBD1; J: TRBJ2-1; DNA: TGCAGCGTTGAAGGGACAGGGGACTACAATGAGCAGTTCTTC; CDR3: CSVEGTGDYNEQFF
V: TRBV5-1; size: once; D: NA; J: TRBJ1-5; DNA: TGCGCCAGCAGCCCGGCCGTGGGGAATCAGCCCCAGCATTTT; CDR3: CASSPAVGNQPQHF
V: TRBV5-5; size: few; D: NA; J: TRBJ1-1; DNA: TGTGCCAGCAGGTTCCTGGGAGAAGCTTTCTTT; CDR3: CASRFLGEAFF
V: TRBV12-3/TRBV12-4; size: NA; D: NA; J: TRBJ2-2; DNA: TGTGCCAGCAGTTTATCGCGCGGATTAATGAACACCGGGGAGCTGTTTTTT; CDR3: CASSLSRGLMNTGELFF
V: TRBV7-9; size: NA; D: NA; J: TRBJ2-3; DNA: TGTGACAGCAGCCAACCCAGGGGCTCTGGCACAGATACGCAGTATTTT; CDR3: CDSSQPRGSGTDTQYF
V: TRBV7-3; size: few; D: TRBD2; J: TRBJ2-5; DNA: TGTGCCAGCAGTCGTACTAGCGGGGGGAAATCTGAGACCCAGTACTTC; CDR3: CASSRTSGGKSETQYF
V: TRBV7-9; size: once; D: TRBD2; J: TRBJ2-5; DNA: TGTGCCAGCACTCCGGTCGATCCGGGGGGGCGTGAGACCCAGTACTTC; CDR3: CASTPVDPGGRETQYF
V: TRBV7-6; size: NA; D: TRBD1; J: TRBJ2-7; DNA: TGTGCCAGCAGCTTGAACAGGGGGTCGTCCTACGAGCAGTACTTC; CDR3: CASSLNRGSSYEQYF
V: TRBV6-1; size: few; D: TRBD2; J: TRBJ2-1; DNA: TGTGCCAGCAGGGACACGGCTGTAGCGGGAGTACCCTACAATGAGCAGTTCTTC; CDR3: CASRDTAVAGVPYNEQFF
V: TRBV6-1; size: NA; D: TRBD1; J: TRBJ2-6; DNA: TGTGCCAGCAGTGTGGCCGGGACAGGAGCATCTGGGGCCAACGTCCTGACTTTC; CDR3: CASSVAGTGASGANVLTF
V: TRBV11-2; size: NA; D: TRBD2; J: TRBJ2-5; DNA: TGTGCCAGCAGCTTAATAGCGGGGGCCCAAGAGACCCAGTACTTC; CDR3: CASSLIAGAQETQYF
V: TRBV7-9; size: NA; D: NA; J: TRBJ2-1; DNA: TGTGCCAGCAGCCGGGCCTTAGTCAATGAGCAGTTCTTC; CDR3: CASSRALVNEQFF
V: TRBV5-5; size: NA; D: NA; J: TRBJ2-5; DNA: TGTGCCAGCAGCTTGGATCAGATCCAAGAGACCCAGTACTTC; CDR3: CASSLDQIQETQYF
V: TRBV7-9; size: NA; D: TRBD2; J: TRBJ2-7; DNA: TGTGCCAGCAGCGGAACCATCTCGAGCGGGAGCAGGTACGAGCAGTACTTC; CDR3: CASSGTISSGSRYEQYF
V: TRBV2; size: NA; D: TRBD1; J: TRBJ1-3; DNA: TGTGCCAGCAGTGAGGACAGGACCTCTGGAAACACCATATATTTT; CDR3: CASSEDRTSGNTIYF
V: TRBV7-9; size: many; D: TRBD1; J: TRBJ2-5; DNA: TGTGCCAGCAGCGGACAGGGGGGAGCCCAAGAGACCCAGTACTTC; CDR3: CASSGQGGAQETQYF
V: TRBV28; size: NA; D: NA; J: TRBJ1-2; DNA: TGTGCCAGCAGCTCCTACCGCGGCAAGATCTATGGCTACACCTTC; CDR3: CASSSYRGKIYGYTF